This T cell receptor beta chain was profiled in a study of blood T cell repertoires in COVID-19. Study overall: Some COVID-19 samples were acute and others convalescent; all came from the United States, Italy and Spain. Nucleic acid was either cDNA or gDNA, and it came from T cells, B-cell-depleted T cells, or PBMCs.

Trimming removed 3 bases from V and 0 bases from J, with 12 bases in between. Per the germline V gene, CDR1 is MNHEY and CDR2 is SVGAGI. The CDR3 sequence is 15 residues long. Measured with immunoSEQ multiplex PCR; TCRdb has only the in-frame clones, and not every one. The sample shows fewer than 350,000 clones, roughly 79% of them seen only once. This sequence was found in a woman aged 55-70 years with active or convalescent COVID-19. The chain carries TRBV6-5 and TRBJ2-7, with a possible D match to TRBD1 (5 bases). Sequenced: peripheral blood. CDR3 sequence (DNA): TGTGCCAGCAGTTATTACGACAGTTACTCCTACGAGCAGTACTTC. Translation gives CASSYYDSYSYEQYF.